These T cell receptor beta chains were read from a single sample in a study of regulatory T cells in long-lasting Graves disease. TCRdb reprocessed the multiplex PCR reads via MiXCR and lists one record per CDR3 protein. This sample yields about 430,000 distinct CDR3 sequences, of which roughly 21% are seen a single time; 14% belongs to the top ten. The source was peripheral blood mononuclear cells (PBMCs), collected when the disease was refractory, from a patient treated with antithyroid drugs. These receptors were obtained from a female donor with Graves disease. Each CDR3 is given with its conserved first and last residue. The D gene is left open where the match is weak. Rows give clone size only sometimes, using once, few, many, or a class for an expanded clone.

>.|.|TRBV20-1|TRBJ2-7
TGCAGTGCTACCCCGACAGGGACTTACGAGCAGTACTTC
CSATPTGTYEQYF
>.|.|TRBV19|TRBJ2-2
TGTGCCAGTAGTCTTTGGTACAACACGAACACCGGGGAGCTGTTTTTT
CASSLWYNTNTGELFF
>.|.|TRBV7-9|TRBJ2-7
TGTGCCAGCAGCTTAGGAGACAGCCCACGCTACGAGCAGTACTTC
CASSLGDSPRYEQYF
>many|.|TRBV28|TRBJ2-5
TGTGCCAGCAGTCCCGATCGGGACAACCAAGAGACCCAGTACTTC
CASSPDRDNQETQYF
>.|.|TRBV4-1|TRBJ1-6
TGCGCCAGCAGCCAAGACGGTAATTCACCCCTCCACTTT
CASSQDGNSPLHF
>few|.|TRBV18|TRBJ2-5
TGTGCCAGCTCACCACCGGGAGCGGCTAAAGAGACCCAGTACTTC
CASSPPGAAKETQYF
>.|.|TRBV7-8|TRBJ1-1
TGTGCCAGCAGCTTAATGGGGGGGGGAACGAACACTGAAGCTTTCTTT
CASSLMGGGTNTEAFF
>many|TRBD2|TRBV20-1|TRBJ2-5
TGCAGTGCTAGAGAATCTAGCGGGTTTAAAGAGACCCAGTACTTC
CSARESSGFKETQYF
>many|.|TRBV3-1|TRBJ1-1
TGTGCCAGCAGCCGCGCCGGGGAGGATGAAGCTTTCTTT
CASSRAGEDEAFF
>few|TRBD2|TRBV30|TRBJ2-7
TGTGCCTGGAGTGCCCTGGGGAGGGAGCGCTACGAGCAGTACTTC
CAWSALGRERYEQYF
>few|.|TRBV20-1|TRBJ2-5
TGCAGTGCTACTTCCCAAGGGACCCAGTACTTC
CSATSQGTQYF
>.|TRBD2|TRBV28|TRBJ2-3
TGTGCCAGCAGTTCTAGCGGGAGAGGAGATACGCAGTATTTT
CASSSSGRGDTQYF
>few|TRBD1|TRBV4-1|TRBJ2-2
TGCGCCAGCAGTCAAGATCCCGCAGGGGGAAACACCGGGGAGCTGTTTTTT
CASSQDPAGGNTGELFF
>many|.|TRBV2|TRBJ2-7
TGTGCCAGCAGTGAAGCGGAAGAGCAGTACTTC
CASSEAEEQYF
>.|TRBD2|TRBV20-1|TRBJ2-7
TGCAGTGCTAGGGGGACTAGCGGGACTTGGGCCTACGAGCAGTACTTC
CSARGTSGTWAYEQYF
>.|.|TRBV18|TRBJ1-1
TGTGCCAGCTCACCTTCACAAGGAGGGGACACTGAAGCTTTCTTT
CASSPSQGGDTEAFF
>many|TRBD2|TRBV12-3/TRBV12-4|TRBJ2-7
TGTGCCAGCAGTCGGACTAGCGGGAGGGACGAGCAGTACTTC
CASSRTSGRDEQYF
>.|TRBD2|TRBV5-1|TRBJ2-1
TGCGCCAGCAGCTTGGAGGGGACTAGCGGGAGGAGCTCCTACAATGAGCAGTTCTTC
CASSLEGTSGRSSYNEQFF
>many|.|TRBV28|TRBJ2-7
TGTGCCAGCAGTCTCACCCCCCCTTACGAGCAGTACTTC
CASSLTPPYEQYF
>many|TRBD2|TRBV30|TRBJ2-7
TGTGCCTGGAGTGCGCTAGCGGGAGTTCGCGAGCAGTACTTC
CAWSALAGVREQYF
>many|TRBD1|TRBV7-9|TRBJ2-5
TGTGCCAGCAGCTTAGGGGACAGGGGGAATCAAGAGACCCAGTACTTC
CASSLGDRGNQETQYF
>many|.|TRBV12-3/TRBV12-4|TRBJ2-5
TGTGCCAGCAGAGGAACTTCCTTAGAGACCCAGTACTTC
CASRGTSLETQYF
>.|.|TRBV6-9|TRBJ1-3
TGTGCCAGCAGTTCGAATCGTGGAAACACCATATATTTT
CASSSNRGNTIYF
>many|.|TRBV20-1|TRBJ2-6
TGCAGTGCTTTAGGAGCCCCGAAGGCTGGGGCCAACGTCCTGACTTTC
CSALGAPKAGANVLTF
>many|.|TRBV2|TRBJ1-4
TGTGCCAGCAGAGGCGGAACGAATGAAAAACTGTTTTTT
CASRGGTNEKLFF
>.|.|TRBV3-1|TRBJ2-7
TGTGCCAGCAGCCACTCCGACAGTGACGAGCAGTACTTC
CASSHSDSDEQYF
>few|.|TRBV28|TRBJ2-2
TGTGCCAGCAGTTTTGGACAGATGAACACCGGGGAGCTGTTTTTT
CASSFGQMNTGELFF
>few|.|TRBV12-3/TRBV12-4|TRBJ1-3
TGTGCCGCCGCGCAGGGCTATCTTATCTCTGGAAACACCATATATTTT
CAAAQGYLISGNTIYF
>.|.|TRBV2|TRBJ2-1
TGTGCCAGCCGAGCGGTAGAGCAGTTCTTC
CASRAVEQFF
>many|.|TRBV28|TRBJ2-7
TGTGCCAGCATGGGTATCCACGAGCAGTACTTC
CASMGIHEQYF
>few|.|TRBV15|TRBJ1-1
TGTGCCACCAGCAGAGTTTCGGTTGGGACTGAAGCTTTCTTT
CATSRVSVGTEAFF
>many|TRBD2|TRBV15|TRBJ2-5
TGTGCCACCAGCGGAGGCAAGGGAGCGGGAGGACAAGAGACCCAGTACTTC
CATSGGKGAGGQETQYF
>many|TRBD1|TRBV5-6|TRBJ1-5
TGTGCCAGCAGCCAAACTACAGGGGCGGGGAGCAATCAGCCCCAGCATTTT
CASSQTTGAGSNQPQHF
>once|.|TRBV5-1|TRBJ2-2
TGCGCCAGCAGCTCCCGGGACTCCATCTACGGGGAGCTGTTTTTT
CASSSRDSIYGELFF
>few|TRBD1|TRBV28|TRBJ1-2
TGTGCCAGCCATGAACAGGGGATGGTTGGCTACACCTTC
CASHEQGMVGYTF
>many|.|TRBV28|TRBJ2-2
TGTGCCAGCAGTTTAGCCTACGGGACGGTGAACACCGGGGAGCTGTTTTTT
CASSLAYGTVNTGELFF
>many|TRBD1|TRBV6-1|TRBJ1-2
TGTGCCAGCAGTCTAGACAGGGCCGGCTATGGCTACACCTTC
CASSLDRAGYGYTF
>.|.|TRBV27|TRBJ2-3
TGTGCCAGCACTCTCAGGGCTAGCACAGATACGCAGTATTTT
CASTLRASTDTQYF
>many|TRBD2|TRBV5-1|TRBJ2-2
TGCGCCAGCCAAGAACTAGCGGGAGCAACCGGGGAGCTGTTTTTT
CASQELAGATGELFF
>many|.|TRBV30|TRBJ1-4
TGTGCATTTAGGGGGTACGAAAAACTGTTTTTT
CAFRGYEKLFF
>many|TRBD2|TRBV7-8|TRBJ2-7
TGTGCCAGCAGCCGATACGCGGGAGATAGGTACGAGCAGTACTTC
CASSRYAGDRYEQYF
>many|.|TRBV6-1|TRBJ1-2
TGTGCCAGCAGCGTCTGGGCCAAGGGCTACACCTTC
CASSVWAKGYTF
>.|.|TRBV6-2/TRBV6-3|TRBJ1-5
TGTGCCAGCAGTTACTCGCCTAGCAATCAGCCCCAGCATTTT
CASSYSPSNQPQHF
>few|TRBD2|TRBV7-6|TRBJ2-2
TGTGCCAGCAGCTTAGTAACAGCGGGAGTCGGCGGGGAGCTGTTTTTT
CASSLVTAGVGGELFF
>.|TRBD1|TRBV6-1|TRBJ1-1
TGTGCCAGCAGGGTTACAGGGGCTAGATACACTGAAGCTTTCTTT
CASRVTGARYTEAFF
>.|.|TRBV3-1|TRBJ1-1
TGTGCCAGCAGCCAAGTAAACGAAGGGGCTTTCTTT
CASSQVNEGAFF
>many|TRBD1|TRBV25-1|TRBJ1-1
TGTGCCAGCAGTGCAAACAGGGGGGCAATGAACACTGAAGCTTTCTTT
CASSANRGAMNTEAFF